Listed below are T cell receptor beta chains from one sample, sequenced in a study of cytomegalovirus exposure and HLA in healthy donors. Only in-frame clones appear in the TCRdb table, and some are missing; sequencing was by immunoSEQ multiplex PCR. The sample includes more than 55,000 clones, about 80% seen only once; the top ten take roughly 1.5%. Sequenced: PBMCs. The receptors shown here come from a human donor in good health. The conserved cysteine and the conserved F or W are not part of the CDR3 here. The order of the fields is V gene, CDR3 protein.

>TRBV18
ASSPLDRGGWSYEQY
>TRBV4-1
ASSQDRSFSNQPQH
>TRBV7-3
ASSPTGTVNNEQF
>TRBV21-1
ASTGTAQPAHPETQY
>TRBV7-6
ASSLGQGAGSYNEQF
>TRBV28
ASSHRAAGNTIY
>TRBV13
ASSRGTGELF
>TRBV28
ASSSTGRGASYEQY
>TRBV6-6
ASSPEREYPDCEQF
>TRBV4-1
ASSQGLAGGPNNEQF
>TRBV6-5
ASTKGTGPSPLH
>TRBV6-4
ASSHGLAGGIAKNIQY
>TRBV6-5
ASSLIRDRNYNEQF
>TRBV28
ASSFPMRLAGTYEQY
>TRBV27
ASNGIGGARPAEQY
>TRBV9
ASSAGERHRLAELLYNEQF
>TRBV6-5
ASSYLTATNTGELF
>TRBV7-9
ASSLSGGDSYYEQY
>TRBV29-1
SVFQGYNEQF
>TRBV9
ASSVEGFTADTQY
>TRBV5-1
ASSPTGTASYSYEQY
>TRBV4-3
ASSQGPGESYEQY
>TRBV29-1
SVQRADCNEQF
>TRBV4-1
ASSQSVPGETQY
>TRBV6-6
ASSTGTYEQY
>TRBV6-5
ASTYRAGDTEAF
>TRBV29-1
SVDTGVGYGYT
>TRBV9
ASSGSGGYT
>TRBV29-1
SVDWSSTGEQY
>TRBV21-1
ASSKGGQGAMVEKLF
>TRBV5-4
ASSLVDKRGGFEQF
>TRBV7-2
ASSLIPSSYEQY
>TRBV5-1
ASSLLPGDNTIY
>TRBV29-1
SVEDSGTGSPGFEETQY
>TRBV28
ASYSQGSGNTIY
>TRBV18
ASSPTVPSSYNSPLH
>TRBV6-1
ASSEPVYFQETQY
>TRBV10-2
AAGFGRDQPQH
>TRBV28
ASSLDREREEEDTQY
>TRBV5-6
ASSLYGTGGTEAF
>TRBV25-1
ASSVANEQF
>TRBV6-5
ASSYGGQGEWGYT
>TRBV5-4
ASSLDRSSGNTIY
>TRBV5-4
ASSSGAGAYEQY
>TRBV7-9
ASSSTGQGGNTIY
>TRBV4-3
ASSQRGFTDAQY
>TRBV4-2
ASSRGDTQY
>TRBV5-1
ASSLNRVEEQY
>TRBV14
ASSQGGGPGEAF
>TRBV29-1
SVGVGAYEQY
>TRBV5-6
ASSGRTGTKNTEAF
>TRBV7-3
ASSSSGRAEEETQY
>TRBV7-9
ASSVRAGQPEQY
>TRBV7-9
ASSPGTAIGEKLF
>TRBV7-3
ASSSAGVKGETQY
>TRBV2
TSSVFGGLSYEQY
>TRBV4-3
ASSQGGTKQY
>TRBV7-2
ASSLSGGFSSYEQY
>TRBV28
ASSTRQELSYNEQF